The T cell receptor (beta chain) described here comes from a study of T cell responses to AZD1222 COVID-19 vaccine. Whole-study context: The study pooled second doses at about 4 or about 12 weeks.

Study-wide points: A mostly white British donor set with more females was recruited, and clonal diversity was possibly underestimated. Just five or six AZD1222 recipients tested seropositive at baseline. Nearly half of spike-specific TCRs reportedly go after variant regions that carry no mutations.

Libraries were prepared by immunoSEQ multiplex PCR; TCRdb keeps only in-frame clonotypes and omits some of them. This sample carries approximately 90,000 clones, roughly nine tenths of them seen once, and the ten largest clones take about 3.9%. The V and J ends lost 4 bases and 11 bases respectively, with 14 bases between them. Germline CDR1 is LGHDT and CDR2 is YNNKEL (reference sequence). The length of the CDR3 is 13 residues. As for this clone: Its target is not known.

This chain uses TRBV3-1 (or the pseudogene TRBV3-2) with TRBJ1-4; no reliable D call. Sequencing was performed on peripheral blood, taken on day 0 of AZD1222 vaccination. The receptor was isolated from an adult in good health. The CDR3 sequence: CASSPRVREKLFF. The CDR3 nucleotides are TGTGCCAGCAGCCCCCGAGTGAGAGAGAAACTGTTTTTT.